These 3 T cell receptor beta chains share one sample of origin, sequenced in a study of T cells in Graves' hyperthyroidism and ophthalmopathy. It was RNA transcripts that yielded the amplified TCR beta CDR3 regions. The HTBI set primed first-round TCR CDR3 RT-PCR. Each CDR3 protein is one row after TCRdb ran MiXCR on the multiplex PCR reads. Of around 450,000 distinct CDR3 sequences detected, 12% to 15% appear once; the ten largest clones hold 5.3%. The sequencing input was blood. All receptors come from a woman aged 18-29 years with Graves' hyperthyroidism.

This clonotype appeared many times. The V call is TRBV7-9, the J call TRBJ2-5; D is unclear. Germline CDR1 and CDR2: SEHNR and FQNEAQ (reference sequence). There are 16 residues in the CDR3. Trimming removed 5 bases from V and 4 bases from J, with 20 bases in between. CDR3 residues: CASSLPALLTGETQYF. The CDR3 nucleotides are TGTGCCAGCAGCCTACCGGCCCTCTTGACGGGAGAGACCCAGTACTTC.

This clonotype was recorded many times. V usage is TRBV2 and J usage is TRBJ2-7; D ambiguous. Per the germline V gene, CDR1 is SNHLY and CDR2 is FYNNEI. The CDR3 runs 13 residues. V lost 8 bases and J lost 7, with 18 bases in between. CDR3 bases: TGTGCCAGCCGGGTCATGGCCTCGGGTGAGCAGTACTTC. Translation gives CASRVMASGEQYF.

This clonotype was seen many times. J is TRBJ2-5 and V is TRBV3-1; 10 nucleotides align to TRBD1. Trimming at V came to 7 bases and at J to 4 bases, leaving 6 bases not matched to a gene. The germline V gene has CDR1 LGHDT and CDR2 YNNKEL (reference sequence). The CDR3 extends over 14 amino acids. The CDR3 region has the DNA TGTGCCAGCAATCGACAGGGGGCAGGAGAGACCCAGTACTTC. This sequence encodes CASNRQGAGETQYF.